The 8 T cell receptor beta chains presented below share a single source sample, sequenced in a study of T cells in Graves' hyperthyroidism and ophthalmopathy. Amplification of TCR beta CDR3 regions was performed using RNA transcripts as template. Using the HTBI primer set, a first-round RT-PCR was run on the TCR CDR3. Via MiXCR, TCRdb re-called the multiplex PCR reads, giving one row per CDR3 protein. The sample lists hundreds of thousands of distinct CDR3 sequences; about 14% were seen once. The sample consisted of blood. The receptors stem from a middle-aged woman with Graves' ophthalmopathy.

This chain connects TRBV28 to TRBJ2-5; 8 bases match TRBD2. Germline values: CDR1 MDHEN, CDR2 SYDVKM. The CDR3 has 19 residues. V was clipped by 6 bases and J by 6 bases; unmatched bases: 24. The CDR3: CASSLIGSSGNQREKTQYF. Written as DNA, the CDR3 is TGTGCCAGCAGCCTTATTGGGAGTAGCGGGAATCAGAGGGAAAAGACCCAGTACTTC.

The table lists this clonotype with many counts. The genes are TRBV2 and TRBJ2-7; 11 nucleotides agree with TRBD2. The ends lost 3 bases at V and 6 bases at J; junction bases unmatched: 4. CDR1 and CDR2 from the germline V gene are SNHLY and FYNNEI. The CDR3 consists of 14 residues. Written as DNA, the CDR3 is TGTGCCAGCAGTGAGTTTCTAGCGGGGGGCGAGCAGTACTTC. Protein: CASSEFLAGGEQYF. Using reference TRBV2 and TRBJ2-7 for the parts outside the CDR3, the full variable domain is EPEVTQTPSHQVTQMGQEVILRCVPISNHLYFYWYRQILGQKVEFLVSFYNNEISEKSEIFDDQFSVERPDGSNFTLKIRSTKLEDSAMYFCASSEFLAGGEQYFGPGTRLTVT.

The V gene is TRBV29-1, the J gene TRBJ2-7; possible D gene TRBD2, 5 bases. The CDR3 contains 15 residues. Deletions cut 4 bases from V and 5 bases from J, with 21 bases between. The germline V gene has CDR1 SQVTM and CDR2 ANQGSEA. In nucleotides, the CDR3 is TGCAGCGTTGGACGGACTGGCGGCAGAGTCAACGAGCAGTACTTC. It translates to CSVGRTGGRVNEQYF.

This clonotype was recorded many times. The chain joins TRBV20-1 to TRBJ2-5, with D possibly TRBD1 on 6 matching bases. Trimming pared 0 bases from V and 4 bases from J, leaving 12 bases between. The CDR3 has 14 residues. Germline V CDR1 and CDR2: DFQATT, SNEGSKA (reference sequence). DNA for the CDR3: TGCAGTGCTAGAGAGTCATTCAGGGGAGAGACCCAGTACTTC. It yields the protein CSARESFRGETQYF.

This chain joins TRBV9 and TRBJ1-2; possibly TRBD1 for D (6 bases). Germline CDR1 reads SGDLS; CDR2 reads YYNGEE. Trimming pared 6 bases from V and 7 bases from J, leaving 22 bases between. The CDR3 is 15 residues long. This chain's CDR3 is CASTYDGTPQGGYTF. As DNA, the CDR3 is TGTGCCAGCACCTACGACGGGACACCTCAGGGTGGCTACACCTTC.

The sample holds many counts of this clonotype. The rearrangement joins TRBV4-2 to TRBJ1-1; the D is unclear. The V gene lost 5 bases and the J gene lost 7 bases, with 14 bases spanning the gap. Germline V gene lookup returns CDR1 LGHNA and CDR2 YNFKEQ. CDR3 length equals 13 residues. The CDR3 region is CASSVAGISEAFF. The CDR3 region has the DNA TGTGCCAGCAGCGTGGCGGGAATCAGTGAAGCTTTCTTT.

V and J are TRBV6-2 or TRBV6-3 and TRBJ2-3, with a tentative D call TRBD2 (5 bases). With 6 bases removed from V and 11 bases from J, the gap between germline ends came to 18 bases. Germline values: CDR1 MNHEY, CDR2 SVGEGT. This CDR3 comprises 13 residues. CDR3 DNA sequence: TGTGCCAGCAGCCAACAGATGAGCGGAATGCAGTATTTT. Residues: CASSQQMSGMQYF.

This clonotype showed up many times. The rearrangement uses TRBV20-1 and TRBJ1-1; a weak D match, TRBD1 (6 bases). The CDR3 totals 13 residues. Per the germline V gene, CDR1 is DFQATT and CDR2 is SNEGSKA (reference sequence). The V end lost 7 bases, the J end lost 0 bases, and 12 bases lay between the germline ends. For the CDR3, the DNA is TGCAGTGTTGCGGGACAACTGAACACTGAAGCTTTCTTT. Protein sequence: CSVAGQLNTEAFF.